This paragraph covers one T cell receptor beta chain sequence. Its antigen remains unidentified. This entry is derived from a study of T cell responses to AZD1222 COVID-19 vaccine. Study findings and constraints: Nearly half of spike-specific TCRs reportedly target variant regions that are unmutated in the B.1.351 and B.1.1.7 variants.

Trimming took 4 bases from V and 4 from J, leaving 16 bases between them. Germline V gene data show CDR1 as SQVTM and CDR2 as ANQGSEA. CDR3 length equals 14 residues. Some clones are missing from TCRdb's copy, which holds only in-frame ones; the method was immunoSEQ multiplex PCR. The table lists about 150,000 clones, approximately 90% of them singletons. The sequence was obtained from an adult in good health. The chain couples TRBV29-1 to TRBJ1-2; D is perhaps TRBD1 (5 bases). The source material was peripheral blood, sampled on day 0 of AZD1222 vaccination. CDR3: CSVGGGSAIYGYTF. In nucleotides, the CDR3 is TGCAGCGTTGGTGGGGGTTCGGCCATCTATGGCTACACCTTC.